The clone carrying this T cell receptor beta chain was observed a handful of times. Source study methods: Amplification with reference gene primers provided the estimates of nucleated cell counts. Clones were sequenced by immunoSEQ multiplex PCR, and TCRdb holds only the in-frame ones, with some missing. V, J and clone size were drawn from that table, and D and trimming were deduced from the DNA. The repertoire has around 230,000 clones, 85% to 90% of them found once; the top ten carry 9.5% to 13%. These data belong to a study of blood T cell repertoires in COVID-19. Study information: Sample material is recorded as cDNA or gDNA derived from T cells, B-cell-depleted T cells, or PBMCs.

The ends lost 6 bases at V and 4 bases at J; junction bases unmatched: 12. This CDR3 comprises 16 residues. Germline V gene data show CDR1 as SNHLY and CDR2 as FYNNEI. The sequence came from a man aged 50 or older with COVID-19, enrolled during active disease. The chain recombines TRBV2 with TRBJ1-5; TRBD1 matches at 7 bases. Sequencing was performed on peripheral blood. The CDR3 nucleotides are TGTGCCAGCAGGGAGACAGGGCAACGCCAAAATCAGCCCCAGCATTTT. Translation: CASRETGQRQNQPQHF.